Shown below are 23 T cell receptor beta chains from a single sample sequenced in a study of blood T cell repertoires in COVID-19. Measured with immunoSEQ multiplex PCR; TCRdb has only the in-frame clones, and not every one. The sample comprises 150,000 to 200,000 clones, approximately 88% of which are singletons, and 10% to 15% rests with the top ten. Sequenced: PBMCs or T cells enriched from blood (not recorded which). The origin of the receptors is a woman aged 60-75 years who had recovered from COVID-19.

V is TRBV10-2 and J is TRBJ2-7; D may be TRBD2 (5 bases). V shed 3 bases and J shed 6 bases, with 18 bases lying between them. The germline V gene encodes CDR1 WSHSY and CDR2 SAAADI. This CDR3 is 15 amino acids long. The DNA for the CDR3 is TGCGCCAGCAGTGAAAGGGCCCGGGGTGCGGGCGAGCAGTACTTC. Translation: CASSERARGAGEQYF.

The chain recombines TRBV5-1 with TRBJ2-7, with 7 bases lining up with TRBD1. J was trimmed by 1 base and V by 4 bases; bases with no gene match: 5. Germline V lookup: CDR1 SGHRS, CDR2 YFSETQ. The CDR3 covers 14 residues. Written as DNA, the CDR3 is TGCGCCAGCAGCAAAGGACAGGATTCCTACGAGCAGTACTTC. Translation: CASSKGQDSYEQYF. Filled out from reference TRBV5-1 and TRBJ2-7, the complete variable domain reads KAGVTQTPRYLIKTRGQQVTLSCSPISGHRSVSWYQQTPGQGLQFLFEYFSETQRNKGNFPGRFSGRQFSNSRSEMNVSTLELGDSALYLCASSKGQDSYEQYFGPGTRLTVT.

The chain employs TRBV29-1 and TRBJ1-1; TRBD1 might be the D (5 bases). The V gene lost 6 bases and the J gene lost 8 bases, with 13 bases spanning the gap. The germline V gene encodes CDR1 SQVTM and CDR2 ANQGSEA. The CDR3 runs 11 residues. CDR3 region: CSVDWGPEAFF. The CDR3 region has the DNA TGCAGCGTGGATTGGGGCCCAGAAGCTTTCTTT.

This clone was detected only a few times. This chain links TRBV5-1 with TRBJ2-5; tentatively, D is TRBD1 (8 bases). V was pared by 0 bases and J by 5 bases, with 20 bases between. The CDR3 contains 17 residues. Germline loops: CDR1 SGHRS, CDR2 YFSETQ. CDR3 sequence reads: CASSLAPGQGGSETQYF. DNA of the CDR3: TGCGCCAGCAGCTTGGCTCCCGGACAGGGAGGGTCGGAGACCCAGTACTTC.

CDR3 region: CASTLQAGAGEAFF. The CDR3 bases are TGCGCCAGCACTTTACAAGCAGGGGCGGGTGAAGCTTTCTTT. The chain has TRBV5-1 and TRBJ1-1, with D perhaps TRBD1 (6 bases). Germline CDR1 is SGHRS and CDR2 is YFSETQ. With 6 bases removed from V and 7 bases from J, the gap between germline ends came to 19 bases. The CDR3 is 14 amino acids. Looking up the rest from reference TRBV5-1 and TRBJ1-1 gives the full variable domain: KAGVTQTPRYLIKTRGQQVTLSCSPISGHRSVSWYQQTPGQGLQFLFEYFSETQRNKGNFPGRFSGRQFSNSRSEMNVSTLELGDSALYLCASTLQAGAGEAFFGQGTRLTVV.

The rearrangement links TRBV5-1 to TRBJ2-5; tentatively, D is TRBD2 (5 bases). The CDR3 contains 16 residues. V gave up 0 bases and J gave up 5 bases, with 17 bases separating them. Germline V lookup: CDR1 SGHRS, CDR2 YFSETQ. The CDR3: CASSLGAIRWEETQYF. The DNA for the CDR3 is TGCGCCAGCAGCTTGGGCGCGATAAGGTGGGAGGAGACCCAGTACTTC.

This clone appeared a few times. The chain employs TRBV19 and TRBJ1-6; a weak D match, TRBD1 (6 bases). This CDR3 region has 13 residues. Germline CDR1 LNHDA, CDR2 SQIVND (reference sequence). Trimming stripped 7 bases from V and 8 bases from J, with 12 bases between. The CDR3: CASTTGSYSPLHF. CDR3 bases: TGTGCCAGTACCACAGGGTCTTATTCACCCCTCCACTTT.

V and J are TRBV11-2 and TRBJ1-1; 11 positions agree with TRBD1. This CDR3 is 15 amino acids long. The germline V gene has CDR1 SGHAT and CDR2 FQNNGV. V trimming: 5 bases; J trimming: 8 bases; junction bases outside the gene matches: 10. The DNA for the CDR3 is TGTGCCAGCAGCCCACGGACAGGGGGCTATACGGAAGCTTTCTTT. Protein product: CASSPRTGGYTEAFF.

A few counts support this clone. This chain connects TRBV2 to TRBJ2-1; 13 bases are a match to TRBD2. Germline CDR1 reads SNHLY; CDR2 reads FYNNEI. The CDR3 extends over 13 amino acids. J lost 16 bases, V lost 5 bases, and 8 bases had no gene match. CDR3 nucleotide sequence: TGTGCCAGCAGTTTGACTAGCGGGGGGTCGTTTTTCTTC. Protein sequence: CASSLTSGGSFFF.

V and J are TRBV6-5 and TRBJ2-7; no clear D gene. This CDR3 is 14 amino acids long. Germline loops: CDR1 MNHEY, CDR2 SVGAGI. V was trimmed by 0 bases and J by 2 bases, leaving 8 bases between them. The CDR3 loop is CASSYSSRTYEQYF. The CDR3 region has the DNA TGTGCCAGCAGTTACTCATCGCGGACCTACGAGCAGTACTTC.

V gene TRBV5-1 combines with J gene TRBJ2-1; D unresolved. Germline CDR1 SGHRS, CDR2 YFSETQ. The CDR3 covers 15 residues. V was trimmed by 0 bases and J by 0 bases, leaving 7 bases between them. This CDR3 is CASSLGLVSYNEQFF. In DNA, the CDR3 is TGCGCCAGCAGCTTGGGGCTAGTCTCCTACAATGAGCAGTTCTTC.

The chain combines TRBV6-5 with TRBJ2-5, with 7 nucleotides matching TRBD2. Germline CDR1 reads MNHEY; CDR2 reads SVGAGI. Trimming at V came to 6 bases and at J to 5 bases, leaving 6 bases not matched to a gene. There are 13 residues in the CDR3. For the CDR3, the DNA is TGTGCCAGCAGACCAAGCGGGGTCGAGACCCAGTACTTC. Amino acids: CASRPSGVETQYF.

The chain employs TRBV9 and TRBJ2-5; the D is unclear. The CDR3 loop spans 14 amino acids. Germline CDR1 is SGDLS and CDR2 is YYNGEE. Trimming took off 4 bases at V and 1 base at J, with 11 bases between the two ends. In DNA form, the CDR3 reads TGTGCCAGCAGCCCGCACGCGCTCCAAGAGACCCAGTACTTC. As protein: CASSPHALQETQYF. The whole variable domain, remainder taken from reference TRBV9 and TRBJ2-5, is DSGVTQTPKHLITATGQRVTLRCSPRSGDLSVYWYQQSLDQGLQFLIQYYNGEERAKGNILERFSAQQFPDLHSELNLSSLELGDSALYFCASSPHALQETQYFGPGTRLLVL.

In DNA form, the CDR3 reads TGTGCCAGCAGTACCGGACTAGCGGGAGCTGAGCAGTTCTTC. Encoded protein: CASSTGLAGAEQFF. This chain uses TRBV2 with TRBJ2-1, with 13 bases fitting TRBD2. CDR3 length: 14 amino acids. CDR1 is SNHLY and CDR2 is FYNNEI in the germline V gene. Trimming at V came to 5 bases and at J to 9 bases, leaving 4 bases not matched to a gene.

The CDR3 protein is CASSRRAGGGYNEQFF. As DNA, the CDR3 is TGTGCCAGCAGCCGTAGAGCGGGAGGGGGCTACAATGAGCAGTTCTTC. This chain uses TRBV4-2 with TRBJ2-1, with 10 bases that match TRBD2. The germline CDR1 and CDR2 sequences are LGHNA and YNFKEQ. This CDR3 region has 16 residues. J lost 3 bases, V lost 4 bases, and 6 bases had no gene match.

The chain links TRBV7-6 to TRBJ2-1; D remains ambiguous. This CDR3 is built from 13 residues. Trimming stripped 4 bases from V and 6 bases from J, with 10 bases between. The germline V gene has CDR1 SGHVS and CDR2 FNYEAQ. The CDR3 region is CASSWRPGNEQFF. As DNA, the CDR3 is TGTGCCAGCAGCTGGCGTCCGGGCAATGAGCAGTTCTTC.

V is TRBV19 and J is TRBJ2-1; TRBD2 aligns across 9 bases. The J segment lost 2 bases and the V segment lost 4 bases, leaving 3 bases of the junction unmatched. The CDR3 is 15 residues long. Germline CDR1 LNHDA, CDR2 SQIVND (reference sequence). The CDR3 spells CASSKAGGPYNEQFF. The DNA for the CDR3 is TGTGCCAGTAGTAAGGCGGGAGGGCCCTACAATGAGCAGTTCTTC.

The gene calls are TRBV28 and TRBJ2-7; D is perhaps TRBD1 (6 bases). The CDR3 covers 14 residues. V was clipped by 6 bases and J by 2 bases, with 14 bases between them. Germline V gives CDR1 MDHEN, CDR2 SYDVKM. Here the CDR3 DNA reads TGTGCCAGCAGCAGCGGACAGCCGCCCTACGAGCAGTACTTC. Its protein is CASSSGQPPYEQYF.

The chain couples TRBV18 to TRBJ2-2, with 9 bases lining up with TRBD2. This CDR3 has 18 amino acids. Germline CDR1 reads KGHSH; CDR2 reads LQKENI. J was trimmed by 4 bases and V by 8 bases; bases with no gene match: 17. CDR3 residues: CASQPPGSGGIITGELFF. CDR3 DNA: TGTGCCAGCCAACCGCCAGGCAGCGGGGGGATAATCACCGGGGAGCTGTTTTTT.

The rearrangement links TRBV6-1 to TRBJ1-1; D unclear. CDR3 size: 13 residues. V dropped 3 bases and J dropped 1 base, with 6 bases sitting between them. Looked up from germline, CDR1 is MNHNS and CDR2 is SASEGT. CDR3 sequence (DNA): TGTGCCAGCAGTGAGGGGAGGAACACTGAAGCTTTCTTT. This codes for CASSEGRNTEAFF.

This chain links TRBV29-1 with TRBJ1-1; 8 nucleotides agree with TRBD1. Germline V lookup: CDR1 SQVTM, CDR2 ANQGSEA. The CDR3 runs to 16 residues. Trimming cost V 4 bases and J 3 bases; bases outside gene matches: 13. The CDR3 DNA is TGCAGCGTTGTGAGGTCAGGGGGCTGGGGGGACACTGAAGCTTTCTTT. Protein sequence: CSVVRSGGWGDTEAFF.

This clone showed up just once. This chain joins TRBV18 and TRBJ1-3, with a weak D call TRBD1 (6 bases). Germline lookup yields CDR1 KGHSH and CDR2 LQKENI. This CDR3 has 16 amino acids. Between the trimmed V and J ends, which lost 3 bases and 4 bases, there was a span of 16 bases. The CDR3 spells CASSPRPGTNGNTIYF. In DNA, the CDR3 is TGTGCCAGCTCACCTAGGCCAGGGACAAACGGAAACACCATATATTTT.

The chain combines TRBV3-1 (or the pseudogene TRBV3-2) with TRBJ2-7; weak D call: TRBD1 (5 bases). This CDR3 has 14 amino acids. V lost 4 bases and J 2 bases, leaving 12 bases between the germline ends. CDR1 LGHDT and CDR2 YNNKEL come from the germline V gene (reference sequence). The CDR3 spells CASSLPGRAYEQYF. In DNA form, the CDR3 reads TGTGCCAGCAGCCTCCCGGGCAGGGCCTACGAGCAGTACTTC.